This T cell receptor beta chain comes out of a study of siplizumab effects on memory and regulatory T cells. This clone occurred once. Antigen specificity is unknown. Study-wide results and limits: Memory T cells appeared less diverse than naive cells, which seemed to contribute substantially to alloresponse. Only a minor fraction of alloreactive clones mapped to unstimulated subsets.

Germline values: CDR1 MDHEN, CDR2 SYDVKM. The junction had 7 bases not matched to a gene; V was cut back by 2 bases and J by 9 bases. The CDR3 contains 14 residues. The data were produced by immunoSEQ multiplex PCR, yet TCRdb's version contains in-frame clones alone and is incomplete. This table holds 75,000 to 100,000 clones, 94% found once. The sequence was obtained from a human donor in good health. The chain uses TRBV28 and TRBJ2-4, with TRBD2 identical over 7 bases. Sequenced: non-Treg CD4+ T cells sorted from blood. The CDR3 sequence: CASSLDGRAGIQYF. The CDR3 DNA sequence: TGTGCCAGCAGTTTAGATGGGAGGGCCGGCATTCAGTACTTC.